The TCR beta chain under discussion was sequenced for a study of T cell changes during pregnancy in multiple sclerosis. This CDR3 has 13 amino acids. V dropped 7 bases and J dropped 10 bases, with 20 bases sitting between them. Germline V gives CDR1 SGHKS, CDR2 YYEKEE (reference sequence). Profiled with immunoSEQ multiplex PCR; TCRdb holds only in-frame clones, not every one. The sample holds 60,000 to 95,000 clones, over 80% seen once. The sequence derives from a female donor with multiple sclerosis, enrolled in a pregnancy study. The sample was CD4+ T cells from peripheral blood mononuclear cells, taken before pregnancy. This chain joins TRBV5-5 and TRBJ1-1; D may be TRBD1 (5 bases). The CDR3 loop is CASGPLPQGLAFF. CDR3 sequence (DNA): TGTGCCAGCGGGCCCCTACCCCAGGGATTAGCTTTCTTT.